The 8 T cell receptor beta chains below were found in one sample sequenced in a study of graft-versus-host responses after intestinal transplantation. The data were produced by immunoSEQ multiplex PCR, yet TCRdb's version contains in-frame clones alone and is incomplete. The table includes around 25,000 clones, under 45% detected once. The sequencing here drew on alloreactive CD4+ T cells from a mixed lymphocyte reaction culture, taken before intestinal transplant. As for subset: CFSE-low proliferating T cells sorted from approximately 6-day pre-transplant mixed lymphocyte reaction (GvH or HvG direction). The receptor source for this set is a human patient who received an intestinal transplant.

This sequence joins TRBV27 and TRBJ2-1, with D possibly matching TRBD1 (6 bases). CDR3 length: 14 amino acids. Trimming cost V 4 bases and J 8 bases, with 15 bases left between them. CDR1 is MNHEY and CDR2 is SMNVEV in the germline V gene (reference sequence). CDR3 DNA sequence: TGTGCCAGCAGTTCATACCCGGGACATCATGAGCAGTTCTTC. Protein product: CASSSYPGHHEQFF.

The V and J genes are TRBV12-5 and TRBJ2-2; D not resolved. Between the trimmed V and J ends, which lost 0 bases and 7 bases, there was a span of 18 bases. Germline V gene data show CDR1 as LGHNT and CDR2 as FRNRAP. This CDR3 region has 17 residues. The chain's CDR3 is CASGLVAFQRISGELFF. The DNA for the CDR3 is TGTGCTAGTGGTTTGGTTGCTTTTCAGCGAATAAGCGGGGAGCTGTTTTTT.

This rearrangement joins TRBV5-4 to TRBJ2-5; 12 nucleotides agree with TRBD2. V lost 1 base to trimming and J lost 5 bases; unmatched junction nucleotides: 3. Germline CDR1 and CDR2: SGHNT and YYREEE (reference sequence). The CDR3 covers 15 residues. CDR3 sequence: CASSLPSGRVETQYF. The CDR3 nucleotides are TGTGCCAGCAGCTTGCCTAGCGGGAGGGTTGAGACCCAGTACTTC.

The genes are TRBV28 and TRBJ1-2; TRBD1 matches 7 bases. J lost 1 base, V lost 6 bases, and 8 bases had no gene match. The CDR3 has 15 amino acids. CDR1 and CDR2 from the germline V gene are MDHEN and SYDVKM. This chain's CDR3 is CASSRGGLFNYGYTF. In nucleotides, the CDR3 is TGTGCCAGCAGCAGAGGGGGCCTCTTTAACTATGGCTACACCTTC.

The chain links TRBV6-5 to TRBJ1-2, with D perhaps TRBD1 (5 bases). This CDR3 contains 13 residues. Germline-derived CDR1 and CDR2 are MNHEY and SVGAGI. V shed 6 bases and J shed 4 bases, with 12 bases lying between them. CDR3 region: CASRDTGFYGYTF. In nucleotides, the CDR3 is TGTGCCAGCAGGGACACAGGATTCTATGGCTACACCTTC.

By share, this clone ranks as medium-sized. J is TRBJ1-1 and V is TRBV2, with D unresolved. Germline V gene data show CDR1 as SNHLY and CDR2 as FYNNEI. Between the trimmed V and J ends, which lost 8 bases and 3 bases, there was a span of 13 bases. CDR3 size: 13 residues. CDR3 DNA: TGTGCCAGCCTAAGCTGGGGAGACACTGAAGCTTTCTTT. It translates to CASLSWGDTEAFF.

CDR3 loop: CASSLWVAGGPADTQYF. The CDR3 nucleotides are TGCGCCAGCAGCTTGTGGGTTGCCGGAGGCCCGGCAGATACGCAGTATTTT. The V and J genes are TRBV5-1 and TRBJ2-3; D perhaps matches TRBD2 (5 bases). The V gene lost 1 base and the J gene lost 4 bases, with 19 bases spanning the gap. The CDR3 totals 17 residues. The germline gives CDR1 SGHRS, CDR2 YFSETQ.

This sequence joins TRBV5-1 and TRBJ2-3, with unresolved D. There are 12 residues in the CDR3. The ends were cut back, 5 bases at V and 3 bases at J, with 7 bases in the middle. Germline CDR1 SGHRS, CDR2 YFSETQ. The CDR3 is CASSYYTDTQYF. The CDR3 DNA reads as TGCGCCAGCAGTTACTATACAGATACGCAGTATTTT.